This T cell receptor (beta chain) emerged from a study of T-cell reconstitution after alpha-beta-depleted transplantation in children. General study results and limits: Several hundred graft clones that had expanded were reportedly the source of alpha-beta T cells about two months after transplant.

There are a few counts of this clonotype. Its matching antigen is unknown. Unique molecular identifiers were incorporated into the prepared TCRbeta library. In TCRdb, the PCR reads were re-called with MiXCR into one record per CDR3 protein. The sample includes around 100,000 distinct CDR3 sequences, approximately 8% seen only once; the top ten take over 15%. V lost 4 bases to trimming and J lost 5 bases, with 18 bases between them. This CDR3 is built from 15 residues. CDR1 is SGDLS and CDR2 is YYNGEE in the germline V gene. The TCR comes from a boy aged 2 to 9 with acute lymphoblastic leukemia, due to receive a stem cell transplant. The V call is TRBV9, the J call TRBJ1-2; D not certain. Material: PBMCs, obtained before TCRalphabeta/CD19-depleted stem cell transplant. CDR3: CASSTRGGRSYGYTF. CDR3 bases: TGTGCCAGCAGCACCCGCGGAGGGAGGAGTTATGGCTACACCTTC. The full variable domain, completed using reference TRBV9 and TRBJ1-2, is DSGVTQTPKHLITATGQRVTLRCSPRSGDLSVYWYQQSLDQGLQFLIQYYNGEERAKGNILERFSAQQFPDLHSELNLSSLELGDSALYFCASSTRGGRSYGYTFGSGTRLTVV.